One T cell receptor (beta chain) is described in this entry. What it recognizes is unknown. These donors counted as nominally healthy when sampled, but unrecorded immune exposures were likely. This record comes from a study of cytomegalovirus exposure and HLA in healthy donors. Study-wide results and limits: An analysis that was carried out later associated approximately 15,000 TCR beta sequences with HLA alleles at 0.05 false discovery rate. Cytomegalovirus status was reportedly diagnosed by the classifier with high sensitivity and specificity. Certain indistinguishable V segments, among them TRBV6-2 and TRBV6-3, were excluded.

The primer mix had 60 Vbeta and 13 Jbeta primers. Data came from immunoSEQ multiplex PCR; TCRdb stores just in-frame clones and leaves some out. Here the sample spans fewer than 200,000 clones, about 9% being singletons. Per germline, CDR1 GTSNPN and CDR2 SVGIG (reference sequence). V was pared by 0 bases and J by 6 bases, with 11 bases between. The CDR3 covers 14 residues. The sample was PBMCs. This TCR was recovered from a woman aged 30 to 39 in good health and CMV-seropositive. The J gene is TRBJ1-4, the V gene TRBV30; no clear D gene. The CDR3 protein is CAWSVMGGHEKLFF. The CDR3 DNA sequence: TGTGCCTGGAGTGTAATGGGCGGGCATGAAAAACTGTTTTTT.